The clone carrying this T cell receptor (beta chain) was detected a few times. Its antigen is not known. V shed 1 base, J shed 9 bases, and the junction held 8 bases outside the gene matches. Per the germline V gene, CDR1 is SGHKS and CDR2 is YYEKEE (reference sequence). The CDR3 covers 15 residues. The sample belongs to a study of CD8 T cells in ankylosing spondylitis. Study-level results: A motif in TCR beta, a set of under ten highly homologous variants, appeared characteristic of ankylosing spondylitis blood. Disease-linked clones reportedly showed significant enrichment in matched ankylosing spondylitis synovial fluid.

Quantitative 5'-RACE with molecular barcodes produced the TCR beta libraries. TCRdb re-called the 5' RACE reads with MiXCR, one entry per CDR3 protein. The sample shows some 800,000 distinct CDR3 sequences, about 11% of them seen only once. This TCR came from a male donor with ankylosing spondylitis. This chain joins TRBV5-5 and TRBJ2-1; 9 bases are shared with TRBD1. Material: blood, either unsorted or a sorted T cell fraction (not recorded which). CDR3 sequence reads: CASSLWTGAVGEQFF. DNA of the CDR3: TGTGCCAGCAGCTTGTGGACAGGGGCTGTAGGTGAGCAGTTCTTC.